This T cell receptor (beta chain) emerged from a study of identical twins. One entry per CDR3 protein results from TCRdb running MiXCR on the 5' RACE reads. The sample shows under 300,000 distinct CDR3 sequences, about 8.9% of them seen only once. V was pared by 7 bases and J by 2 bases, with 22 bases between. In germline, CDR1 is MNHEY, CDR2 SMNVEV (reference sequence). The CDR3 is 17 residues long. This sample was also put to use in a study of yellow fever vaccine responses in identical twins.

This sequence originates from a woman younger than 35 in good health. The chain has TRBV27 and TRBJ2-3, with D possibly TRBD1 on 6 matching bases. Input material: CD8+ T cells sorted from blood. The CDR3 loop reads CASTPVPGHLDTDTQYF. In DNA, the CDR3 is TGTGCCAGCACCCCCGTTCCGGGACACTTAGACACAGATACGCAGTATTTT.